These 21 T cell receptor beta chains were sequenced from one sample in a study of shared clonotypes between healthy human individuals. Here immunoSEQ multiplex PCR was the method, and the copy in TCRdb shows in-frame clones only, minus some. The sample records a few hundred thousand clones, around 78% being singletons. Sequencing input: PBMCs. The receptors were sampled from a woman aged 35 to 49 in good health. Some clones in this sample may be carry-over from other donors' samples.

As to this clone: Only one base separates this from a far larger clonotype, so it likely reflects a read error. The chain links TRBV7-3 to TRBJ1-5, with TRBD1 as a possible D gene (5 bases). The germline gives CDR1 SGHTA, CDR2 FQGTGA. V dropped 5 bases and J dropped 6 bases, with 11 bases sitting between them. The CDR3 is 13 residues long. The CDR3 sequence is CASSRDGGQPQHF. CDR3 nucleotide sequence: TGTGCCAGCAGCCGGGACGGGGGTCAGCCCCAGCATTTT.

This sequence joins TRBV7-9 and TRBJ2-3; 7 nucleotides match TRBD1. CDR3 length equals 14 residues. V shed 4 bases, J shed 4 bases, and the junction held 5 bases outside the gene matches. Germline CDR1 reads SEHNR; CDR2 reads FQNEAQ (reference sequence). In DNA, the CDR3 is TGTGCCAGCAGCTCAACCAGGGGGTCAGATACGCAGTATTTT. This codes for CASSSTRGSDTQYF.

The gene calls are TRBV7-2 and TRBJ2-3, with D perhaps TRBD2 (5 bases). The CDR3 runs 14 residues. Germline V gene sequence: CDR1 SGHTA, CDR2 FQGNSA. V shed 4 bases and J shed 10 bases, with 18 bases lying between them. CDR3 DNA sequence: TGTGCCAGCAGCTCCCGAGTGGGAGAGGGTGCGCAGTATTTT. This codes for CASSSRVGEGAQYF.

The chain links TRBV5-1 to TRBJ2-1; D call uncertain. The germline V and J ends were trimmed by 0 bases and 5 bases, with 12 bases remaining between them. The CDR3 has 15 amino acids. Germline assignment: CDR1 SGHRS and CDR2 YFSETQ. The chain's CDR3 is CASSLEGTRDNEQFF. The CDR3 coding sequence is TGCGCCAGCAGCTTGGAGGGAACCCGGGACAATGAGCAGTTCTTC.

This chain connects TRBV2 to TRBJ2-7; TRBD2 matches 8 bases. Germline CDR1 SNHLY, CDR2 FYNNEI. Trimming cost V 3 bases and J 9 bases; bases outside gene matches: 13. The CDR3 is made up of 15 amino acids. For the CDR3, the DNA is TGTGCCAGCAGTGATTATGCGGGAGGCCCCCCGGGGCAGTACTTC. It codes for CASSDYAGGPPGQYF.

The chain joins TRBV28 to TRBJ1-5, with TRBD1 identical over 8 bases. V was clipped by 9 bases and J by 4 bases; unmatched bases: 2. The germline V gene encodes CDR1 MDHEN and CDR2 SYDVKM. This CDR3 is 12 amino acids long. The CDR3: CASTGGNQPQHF. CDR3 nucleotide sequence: TGTGCCAGTACAGGGGGAAATCAGCCCCAGCATTTT.

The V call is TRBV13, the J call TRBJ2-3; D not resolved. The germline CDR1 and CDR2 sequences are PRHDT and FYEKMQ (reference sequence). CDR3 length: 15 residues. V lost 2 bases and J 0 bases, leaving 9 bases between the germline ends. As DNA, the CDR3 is TGTGCCAGCAGCTTAAAGAGCTCTAGCACAGATACGCAGTATTTT. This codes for CASSLKSSSTDTQYF.

CDR3 DNA sequence: TGTGCCAGCAGGCCGTGGGGACCGAGCTCCTACGAGCAGTACTTC. Translated, it gives CASRPWGPSSYEQYF. J is TRBJ2-7 and V is TRBV25-1; possibly TRBD1 or TRBD2 for D (5 bases each). The CDR3 has 15 amino acids. Germline assignment: CDR1 MGHDK and CDR2 SYGVNS. The V end lost 6 bases, the J end lost 0 bases, and 15 bases lay between the germline ends.

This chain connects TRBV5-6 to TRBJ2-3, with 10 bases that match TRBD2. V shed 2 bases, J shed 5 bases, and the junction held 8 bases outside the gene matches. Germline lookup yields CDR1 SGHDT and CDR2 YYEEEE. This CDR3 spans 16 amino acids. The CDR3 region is CASSFPSLAGVDTQYF. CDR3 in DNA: TGTGCCAGCAGCTTCCCCTCTCTAGCGGGAGTAGATACGCAGTATTTT.

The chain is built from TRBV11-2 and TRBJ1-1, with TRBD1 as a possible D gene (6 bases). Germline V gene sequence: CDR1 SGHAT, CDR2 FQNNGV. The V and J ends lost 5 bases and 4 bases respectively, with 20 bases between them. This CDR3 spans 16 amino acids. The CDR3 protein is CASSQGGLSRATEAFF. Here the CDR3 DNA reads TGTGCCAGCAGCCAAGGGGGTCTGTCCAGGGCCACTGAAGCTTTCTTT.

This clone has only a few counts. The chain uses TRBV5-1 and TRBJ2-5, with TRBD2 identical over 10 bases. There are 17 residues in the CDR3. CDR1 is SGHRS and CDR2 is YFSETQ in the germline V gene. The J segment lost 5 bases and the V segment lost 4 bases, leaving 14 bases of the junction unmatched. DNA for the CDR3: TGCGCCAGCAGCCCCAGGACTAGCGGAGAAAGGAAGGAGACCCAGTACTTC. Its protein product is CASSPRTSGERKETQYF.

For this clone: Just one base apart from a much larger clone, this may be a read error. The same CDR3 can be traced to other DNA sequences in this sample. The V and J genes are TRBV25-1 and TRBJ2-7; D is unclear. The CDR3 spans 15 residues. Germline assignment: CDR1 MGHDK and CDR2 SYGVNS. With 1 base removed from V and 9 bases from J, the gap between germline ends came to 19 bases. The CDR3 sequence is CASSESLLLSPGQYF. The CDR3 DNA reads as TGTGCCAGCAGTGAATCTCTCCTCCTATCCCCCGGGCAGTACTTC.

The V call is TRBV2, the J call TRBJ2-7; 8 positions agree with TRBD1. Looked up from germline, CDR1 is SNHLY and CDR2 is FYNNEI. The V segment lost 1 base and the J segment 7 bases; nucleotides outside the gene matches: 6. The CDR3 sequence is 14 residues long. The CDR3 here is CASSEDARGREQYF. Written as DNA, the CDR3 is TGTGCCAGCAGTGAAGACGCCAGGGGGCGGGAGCAGTACTTC.

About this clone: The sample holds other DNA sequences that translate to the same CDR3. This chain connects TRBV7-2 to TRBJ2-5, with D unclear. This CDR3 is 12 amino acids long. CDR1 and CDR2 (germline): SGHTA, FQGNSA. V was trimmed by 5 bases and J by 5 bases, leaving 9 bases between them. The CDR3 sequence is CASSLGVETQYF. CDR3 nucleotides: TGTGCCAGCAGCCTAGGAGTGGAGACCCAGTACTTC.

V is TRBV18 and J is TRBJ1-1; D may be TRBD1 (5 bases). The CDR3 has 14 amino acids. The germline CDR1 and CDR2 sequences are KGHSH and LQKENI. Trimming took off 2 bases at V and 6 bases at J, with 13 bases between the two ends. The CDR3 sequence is CASSPSGTSAEAFF. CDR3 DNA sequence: TGTGCCAGCTCACCATCTGGGACGTCGGCTGAAGCTTTCTTT.

The CDR3 sequence: CASSLVVAGQETQYF. CDR3 sequence (DNA): TGTGCCAGCAGCTTAGTTGTCGCAGGCCAAGAGACCCAGTACTTC. The chain uses TRBV7-2 and TRBJ2-7; the D is unclear. The J call may be wrong; the DNA end is better matched by TRBJ2-5. The CDR3 length is 15 residues. Per the germline V gene, CDR1 is SGHTA and CDR2 is FQGNSA.

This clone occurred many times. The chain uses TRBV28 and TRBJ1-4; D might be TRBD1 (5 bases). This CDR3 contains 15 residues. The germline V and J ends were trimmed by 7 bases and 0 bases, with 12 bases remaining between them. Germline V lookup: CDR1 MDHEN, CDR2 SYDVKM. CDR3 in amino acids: CASTSSRATNEKLFF. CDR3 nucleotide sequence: TGTGCCAGCACCTCGTCCAGGGCAACTAATGAAAAACTGTTTTTT.

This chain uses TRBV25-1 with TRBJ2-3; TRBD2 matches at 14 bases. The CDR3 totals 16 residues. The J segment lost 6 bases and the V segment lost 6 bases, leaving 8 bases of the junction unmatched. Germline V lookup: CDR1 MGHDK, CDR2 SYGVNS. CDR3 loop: CASSGLRTSGRDTQYF. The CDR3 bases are TGTGCCAGCAGCGGTCTACGGACTAGCGGGAGGGATACGCAGTATTTT.

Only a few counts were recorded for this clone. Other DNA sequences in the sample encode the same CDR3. The CDR3 region has the DNA TGCGCCAGCAGCTTGGCACAGACTAACACTGAAGCTTTCTTT. Translated: CASSLAQTNTEAFF. V and J are TRBV5-1 and TRBJ1-1; D uncertain. Trimming took 0 bases from V and 2 from J, leaving 8 bases between them. The CDR3 consists of 14 residues. The germline V gene has CDR1 SGHRS and CDR2 YFSETQ.

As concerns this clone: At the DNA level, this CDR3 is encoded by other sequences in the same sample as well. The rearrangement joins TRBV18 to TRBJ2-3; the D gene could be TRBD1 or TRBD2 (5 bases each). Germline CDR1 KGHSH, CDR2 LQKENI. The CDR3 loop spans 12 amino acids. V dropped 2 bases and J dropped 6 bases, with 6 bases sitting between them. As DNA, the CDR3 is TGTGCCAGCTCACCATGGGGGGATACGCAGTATTTT. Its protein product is CASSPWGDTQYF.

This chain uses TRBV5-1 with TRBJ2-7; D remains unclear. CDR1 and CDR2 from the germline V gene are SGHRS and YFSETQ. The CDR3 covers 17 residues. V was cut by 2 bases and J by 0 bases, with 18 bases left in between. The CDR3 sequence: CASSFNPTDRYSYEQYF. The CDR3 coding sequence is TGCGCCAGCAGCTTTAATCCTACGGACCGGTACTCCTACGAGCAGTACTTC.